The 20 T cell receptor beta chains presented below share a single source sample, sequenced in a study of cytomegalovirus exposure and HLA in healthy donors. TCRdb keeps only in-frame clones here, not all; method: immunoSEQ multiplex PCR. The sample contains about 160,000 clones, 95% to 96% of which appear only once. The sequencing input was PBMCs. The receptors were sampled from a woman aged 18-35 years in good health and CMV-seronegative.

The chain joins TRBV6-5 to TRBJ2-5; 11 bases are shared with TRBD2. Losses at the gene ends were 0 bases for V and 5 bases for J; bases not matched to a gene: 5. This CDR3 has 16 amino acids. Germline V gives CDR1 MNHEY, CDR2 SVGAGI. CDR3 residues: CASSYSIAGGRETQYF. CDR3 nucleotides: TGTGCCAGCAGTTACTCCATAGCGGGGGGGCGTGAGACCCAGTACTTC.

The rearrangement joins TRBV7-8 to TRBJ2-7; 9 bases map to TRBD2. Germline CDR1 and CDR2: SGHVS and FQNEAQ. The CDR3 contains 16 residues. With V trimmed by 4 bases and J by 4 bases, 11 bases remained unmatched. CDR3 sequence: CASSSLGAGGAYEQYF. The CDR3 bases are TGTGCCAGCAGCTCCCTGGGGGCGGGGGGGGCTTACGAGCAGTACTTC.

In its sample, this clone was seen once. This chain links TRBV4-2 with TRBJ2-7; 9 bases align to TRBD1. The junction had 3 bases not matched to a gene; V was cut back by 1 base and J by 2 bases. The CDR3 extends over 15 amino acids. Germline CDR1 LGHNA, CDR2 YNFKEQ. The CDR3 here is CASSQGGTGTYEQYF. The CDR3 nucleotides read TGTGCCAGCAGCCAAGGTGGGACAGGGACCTACGAGCAGTACTTC.

CDR3 region: CASSPTSLGYNEQFF. For the CDR3, the DNA is TGTGCCAGCAGCCCCACTAGTCTCGGCTACAATGAGCAGTTCTTC. This chain joins TRBV5-4 and TRBJ2-1; weak D call: TRBD2 (5 bases). Trimming pared 4 bases from V and 3 bases from J, leaving 14 bases between. Germline V gene data show CDR1 as SGHNT and CDR2 as YYREEE (reference sequence). This CDR3 spans 15 amino acids.

The chain recombines TRBV7-6 with TRBJ1-2; 7 nucleotides line up with TRBD1. This CDR3 has 13 amino acids. Per the germline V gene, CDR1 is SGHVS and CDR2 is FNYEAQ. Trimming cost V 0 bases and J 7 bases; bases outside gene matches: 2. The CDR3 DNA reads TGTGCCAGCAGCTTAGCAGGGGGCAGTGGCTACACCTTC. It specifies CASSLAGGSGYTF.

J is TRBJ1-1 and V is TRBV2; 8 positions match TRBD1. Germline V lookup: CDR1 SNHLY, CDR2 FYNNEI. V shed 3 bases and J 5 bases; nucleotides not matched to a gene: 11. The CDR3 spans 16 residues. Here the CDR3 DNA reads TGTGCCAGCAGTGATGCACAGGGGGACTCGCGAACTGAAGCTTTCTTT. As protein: CASSDAQGDSRTEAFF.

In its sample, this clone was seen a few times. This chain links TRBV30 with TRBJ2-7; 7 bases map to TRBD1. The CDR3 contains 11 residues. Germline CDR1 GTSNPN, CDR2 SVGIG (reference sequence). CDR3 in DNA: TGTGCTTTGGGACAGATCTACGAGCAGTACTTC. Amino acid sequence: CALGQIYEQYF.

To note about this clone: Relative to the germline gene, one junction end is altered; a read error may explain this. The gene calls are TRBV7-7 and TRBJ2-5; 11 bases fit TRBD2. CDR1 is SSHAT and CDR2 is FNYEAQ in the germline V gene (reference sequence). The CDR3 is 15 residues long. Here the CDR3 DNA reads TGTGCTAGCAGCTTAGTAGCGGGGGGGCGTGAGACCCAGTACTTC. Translating gives CASSLVAGGRETQYF.

The chain employs TRBV18 and TRBJ1-2; unclear D gene. Germline V gives CDR1 KGHSH, CDR2 LQKENI. The CDR3 runs to 11 residues. V lost 2 bases and J 6 bases, leaving 4 bases between the germline ends. The CDR3 coding sequence is TGTGCCAGCTCACCATCGGATGGCTACACCTTC. This gives the protein CASSPSDGYTF.

The chain combines TRBV6-6 with TRBJ1-5; perhaps TRBD1 as D (5 bases). This CDR3 region has 13 residues. From germline, CDR1 is MNHNY and CDR2 SVGAGI (reference sequence). The V and J ends lost 5 bases and 9 bases respectively, with 14 bases between them. The CDR3 bases are TGTGCCAGCAGTCAGGGAAACTTTTGGCCCCAGCATTTT. The encoded protein is CASSQGNFWPQHF.

This chain uses TRBV9 with TRBJ2-2; TRBD1 matches 9 bases. Germline V gives CDR1 SGDLS, CDR2 YYNGEE. V lost 1 base to trimming and J lost 2 bases; unmatched junction nucleotides: 6. The CDR3 is 17 amino acids. CDR3 sequence: CASSVKRDRVNTGELFF. The CDR3 DNA reads as TGTGCCAGCAGCGTAAAAAGGGACAGGGTTAACACCGGGGAGCTGTTTTTT.

The gene calls are TRBV5-1 and TRBJ2-3, with 9 bases matching TRBD2. With V trimmed by 5 bases and J by 4 bases, 5 bases remained unmatched. CDR1 is SGHRS and CDR2 is YFSETQ in the germline V gene. This CDR3 is 14 amino acids long. The CDR3 DNA follows: TGCGCCAGCAGGCTAGCGGGGACCCCAGATACGCAGTATTTT. This gives the protein CASRLAGTPDTQYF.

The chain employs TRBV18 and TRBJ2-5, with 14 bases that match TRBD2. Germline CDR1 KGHSH, CDR2 LQKENI. V shed 3 bases and J 4 bases; nucleotides not matched to a gene: 4. The CDR3 extends over 16 amino acids. CDR3 DNA sequence: TGTGCCAGCTCACCGACTAGCGGGGGGGCGCCAGAGACCCAGTACTTC. Translated: CASSPTSGGAPETQYF.

The J gene is TRBJ2-2, the V gene TRBV27; 12 positions match TRBD2. Germline trimming cut 5 bases from V and 4 bases from J; bases unmatched to any gene: 5. CDR3 size: 16 residues. The germline CDR1 and CDR2 sequences are MNHEY and SMNVEV (reference sequence). DNA for the CDR3: TGTGCCAGCAGTCTACCGGGACTAGCGGGCACCGGGGAGCTGTTTTTT. The encoded protein is CASSLPGLAGTGELFF.

Notes on this clone: The junction and the germline gene differ at one end; a read error may be behind it. The chain has TRBV6-5 and TRBJ1-4, with 7 positions matching TRBD1. The CDR3 contains 15 residues. Germline V gene data show CDR1 as MNHEY and CDR2 as SVGAGI. Written as DNA, the CDR3 is TGTGCCAGCAGTTACATCACAGGGGCTAAAGAAAAACTGTTTTTT. Translation gives CASSYITGAKEKLFF.

This clone was counted once. The genes are TRBV7-3 and TRBJ2-1; D possibly corresponds to TRBD2 (6 bases). The CDR3 contains 15 residues. Germline V gives CDR1 SGHTA, CDR2 FQGTGA. V lost 0 bases and J 8 bases, leaving 14 bases between the germline ends. CDR3: CASSLTFGGRDEQFF. The CDR3 DNA reads as TGTGCCAGCAGCTTAACGTTTGGAGGGCGCGATGAGCAGTTCTTC.

The chain recombines TRBV28 with TRBJ2-7; 9 nucleotides align to TRBD1. The CDR3 consists of 16 residues. The V gene's germline CDR1 is MDHEN and CDR2 SYDVKM. J was trimmed by 3 bases and V by 5 bases; bases with no gene match: 11. CDR3 DNA sequence: TGTGCCAGCAGTCCCCTTCGACAGGGGGGAGTCTACGAGCAGTACTTC. This sequence encodes CASSPLRQGGVYEQYF.

The chain is built from TRBV10-3 and TRBJ2-1, with 8 nucleotides matching TRBD2. The CDR3 has 16 amino acids. The V segment lost 4 bases and the J segment 2 bases; nucleotides outside the gene matches: 7. Germline V gene lookup returns CDR1 ENHRY and CDR2 SYGVKD. CDR3 loop: CAISGGAGGPYNEQFF. The CDR3 region has the DNA TGTGCCATCAGTGGAGGTGCGGGGGGACCCTACAATGAGCAGTTCTTC.

The chain carries TRBV29-1 and TRBJ1-5, with D tentatively TRBD1 (5 bases). Germline CDR1 and CDR2: SQVTM and ANQGSEA. Trimming cost V 6 bases and J 4 bases, with 13 bases left between them. The CDR3 extends over 13 amino acids. The CDR3 loop is CSVEGSGNQPQHF. For the CDR3, the DNA is TGCAGCGTGGAGGGGTCCGGAAATCAGCCCCAGCATTTT.

The chain has TRBV6-5 and TRBJ1-6; D is perhaps TRBD1 (6 bases). The CDR3 covers 15 residues. Trimming took 6 bases from V and 7 from J, leaving 16 bases between them. CDR1 is MNHEY, CDR2 SVGAGI, per germline. CDR3 amino acids: CASSKQGFENSPLHF. Written as DNA, the CDR3 is TGTGCCAGCAGCAAGCAGGGGTTCGAGAATTCACCCCTCCACTTT.